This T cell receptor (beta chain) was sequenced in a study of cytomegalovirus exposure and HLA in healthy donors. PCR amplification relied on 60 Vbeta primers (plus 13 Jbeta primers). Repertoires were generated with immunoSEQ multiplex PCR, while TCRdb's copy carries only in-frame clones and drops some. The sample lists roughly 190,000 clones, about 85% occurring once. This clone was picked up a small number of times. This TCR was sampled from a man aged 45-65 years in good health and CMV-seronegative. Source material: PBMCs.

The CDR3 DNA follows: TGTGCCAGCTCAGGGACAGGGAGAGACGGGGAGCTGTTTTTT. The encoded protein is CASSGTGRDGELFF. The chain employs TRBV2 and TRBJ2-2, with TRBD1 matching over 9 bases. Unmatched junction bases numbered 8, after V lost 8 bases and J lost 7 bases. The germline V gene encodes CDR1 SNHLY and CDR2 FYNNEI. The CDR3 loop spans 14 amino acids.